The entry that follows covers one T cell receptor (beta chain) sequence. Germline CDR1 is DFQATT and CDR2 is SNEGSKA (reference sequence). The V gene end was trimmed by 3 bases and the J gene end by 9 bases; junction bases not matched to a gene: 9. The CDR3 runs 13 residues. The record originates from a study of blood T cell repertoires in COVID-19. Study as a whole: Collection of acute and convalescent COVID-19 samples took place in the United States, Italy and Spain. Nucleic acid was either cDNA or gDNA, and it came from T cells, B-cell-depleted T cells, or PBMCs.

Original data processing: Estimation of nucleated cell counts was performed using reference gene primer amplification. Clones were read by immunoSEQ multiplex PCR, and TCRdb kept only the in-frame ones, dropping some. That table gives V, J and clone size, and the DNA gave D and trimming. The table has hundreds of thousands of clones, almost 90% seen once; the top ten hold 11%. The receptor was isolated from a woman in her twenties or thirties with COVID-19, enrolled during active disease. The chain joins TRBV20-1 to TRBJ2-3, with 7 nucleotides matching TRBD1. Material for sequencing was peripheral blood. CDR3: CSASMGDSHTQYF. The CDR3 DNA reads as TGCAGTGCTAGTATGGGGGACAGCCACACGCAGTATTTT.